This entry describes one TCR beta chain. Its antigen remains unidentified. This sample stems from a study of beta chain features in type 1 diabetes. The isolated RNA, all of it, was reverse transcribed, so expressed TCRB transcripts were what got sequenced. Profiling relied on immunoSEQ multiplex PCR, and the TCRdb table lists in-frame clones only, not all of them. The sample lists 350,000 or so clones; around 19% were seen once. Broader study findings: Patients showed naive, central memory and Treg TCRB repertoires that appeared more similar than those of healthy donors. cDNA sequencing could over-represent cells with high TCR expression.

V lost 5 bases to trimming and J lost 4 bases, with 17 bases between them. The CDR3 is made up of 15 amino acids. Germline values: CDR1 SGHTA, CDR2 FQGNSA. The chain employs TRBV7-2 and TRBJ2-5, with D possibly being TRBD2 (5 bases). The material sequenced was naive CD4+ T cells from blood. The TCR sequence derives from a woman aged 18-29 years in good health. The CDR3 bases are TGTGCCAGCAGCGGAACTCGGGGTCTTGTAGAGACCCAGTACTTC. Protein product: CASSGTRGLVETQYF.